Each of the 9 T cell receptor beta chains below was sequenced from the same sample in a study of blood T cell repertoires in COVID-19. Produced via immunoSEQ multiplex PCR; TCRdb's table is partial and in-frame only. In the table there are roughly 330,000 clones, around 89% of which are singletons. The specimen was peripheral blood. All receptors derive from a man between 18 and 29 years old who had recovered from COVID-19.

The J gene is TRBJ2-5, the V gene TRBV6-2 or TRBV6-3, with 11 nucleotides matching TRBD2. Germline CDR1 reads MNHEY; CDR2 reads SVGEGT. The CDR3 has 15 residues. After removal of 2 bases from V and 3 bases from J, the junction contained 2 bases not matched to a gene. This CDR3 reads CASSYPTSGEETQYF. For the CDR3, the DNA is TGTGCCAGCAGTTACCCGACTAGCGGGGAAGAGACCCAGTACTTC.

The chain is built from TRBV2 and TRBJ2-2; 7 bases align to TRBD2. The CDR3 consists of 14 residues. The trim removed 8 bases at V and 1 base at J, leaving 4 bases unmatched. Germline CDR1 SNHLY, CDR2 FYNNEI. CDR3 sequence (DNA): TGTGCCAGCCGCCAGCGGGAGAACACCGGGGAGCTGTTTTTT. Encoded protein: CASRQRENTGELFF. Filled out from reference TRBV2 and TRBJ2-2, the complete variable domain reads EPEVTQTPSHQVTQMGQEVILRCVPISNHLYFYWYRQILGQKVEFLVSFYNNEISEKSEIFDDQFSVERPDGSNFTLKIRSTKLEDSAMYFCASRQRENTGELFFGEGSRLTVL.

This clone was found once. In nucleotides, the CDR3 is TGCGCCAGCAGCTTGGGAGATCCTACGATCCACGAGCAGTACTTC. This codes for CASSLGDPTIHEQYF. This rearrangement joins TRBV5-1 to TRBJ2-7; D gene uncertain. Germline V CDR1 and CDR2: SGHRS, YFSETQ. The CDR3 covers 15 residues. Trimming removed 0 bases from V and 5 bases from J, with 15 bases in between.

This clone came up a few times. The V gene is TRBV6-1, the J gene TRBJ2-7, with 7 bases lining up with TRBD2. The ends lost 1 base at V and 6 bases at J; junction bases unmatched: 12. The germline V gene encodes CDR1 MNHNS and CDR2 SASEGT. The CDR3 runs to 16 residues. Here the CDR3 reads CASSEGTLAGVAEQYF. The CDR3 DNA reads as TGTGCCAGCAGTGAAGGGACTCTGGCGGGAGTAGCCGAGCAGTACTTC.

The V gene is TRBV5-5, the J gene TRBJ1-4; D not resolved. The CDR3 length is 14 residues. V shed 4 bases and J shed 8 bases, with 15 bases lying between them. CDR1 is SGHKS, CDR2 YYEKEE, per germline (reference sequence). Written as DNA, the CDR3 is TGTGCCAGCAGCCGGGGAGAGGGAGGGGAAAAACTGTTTTTT. Translation gives CASSRGEGGEKLFF.

V usage is TRBV11-2 and J usage is TRBJ1-5; D remains unclear. Per the germline V gene, CDR1 is SGHAT and CDR2 is FQNNGV. The CDR3 length is 16 residues. V was clipped by 4 bases and J by 4 bases, with 17 bases between them. The CDR3 DNA reads as TGTGCCAGCAGCTGCCCGTTGAGCGGGGTTAATCAGCCCCAGCATTTT. Protein product: CASSCPLSGVNQPQHF.

A single count supports this clone. The chain uses TRBV27 and TRBJ1-5; TRBD1 matches 7 bases. V trimming: 6 bases; J trimming: 6 bases; junction bases outside the gene matches: 8. The germline CDR1 and CDR2 sequences are MNHEY and SMNVEV (reference sequence). The CDR3 runs 14 residues. The CDR3 nucleotides are TGTGCCAGCAGGCAGACAGGGAAGATTCAGCCCCAGCATTTT. Protein product: CASRQTGKIQPQHF.

The chain couples TRBV5-1 to TRBJ1-2; TRBD1 agrees at 10 bases. Germline V gene data show CDR1 as SGHRS and CDR2 as YFSETQ. V dropped 4 bases and J dropped 6; count of bases not matched to a gene: 3. The CDR3 has 13 amino acids. The CDR3 coding sequence is TGCGCCAGCAGCGCGGGACAGGGGAATGGCTACACCTTC. Its translation is CASSAGQGNGYTF.

The rearrangement links TRBV11-2 to TRBJ1-2; TRBD1 matches 8 bases. The CDR3 is made up of 14 amino acids. Unmatched junction bases numbered 8, after V lost 5 bases and J lost 6 bases. Germline V CDR1 and CDR2: SGHAT, FQNNGV. This CDR3 is CASSPRGRSDGYTF. CDR3 bases: TGTGCCAGCAGCCCCAGGGGGCGCTCGGATGGCTACACCTTC.